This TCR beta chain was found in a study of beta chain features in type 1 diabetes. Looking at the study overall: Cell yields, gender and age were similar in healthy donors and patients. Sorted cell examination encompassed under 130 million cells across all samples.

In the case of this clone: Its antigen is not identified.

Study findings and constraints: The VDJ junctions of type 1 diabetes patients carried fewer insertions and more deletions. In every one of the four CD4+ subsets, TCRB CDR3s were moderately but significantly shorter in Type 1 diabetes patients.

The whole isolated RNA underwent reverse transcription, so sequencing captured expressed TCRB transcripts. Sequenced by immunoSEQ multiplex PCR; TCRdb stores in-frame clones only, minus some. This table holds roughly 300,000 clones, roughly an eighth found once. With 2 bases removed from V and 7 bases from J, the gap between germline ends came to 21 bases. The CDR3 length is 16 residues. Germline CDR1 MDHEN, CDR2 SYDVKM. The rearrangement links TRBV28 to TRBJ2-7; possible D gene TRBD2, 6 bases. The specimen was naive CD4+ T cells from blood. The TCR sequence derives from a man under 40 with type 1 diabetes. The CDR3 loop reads CASSLPSWGGRGEQYF. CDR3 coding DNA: TGTGCCAGCAGTTTACCCTCATGGGGAGGCCGCGGAGAGCAGTACTTC.